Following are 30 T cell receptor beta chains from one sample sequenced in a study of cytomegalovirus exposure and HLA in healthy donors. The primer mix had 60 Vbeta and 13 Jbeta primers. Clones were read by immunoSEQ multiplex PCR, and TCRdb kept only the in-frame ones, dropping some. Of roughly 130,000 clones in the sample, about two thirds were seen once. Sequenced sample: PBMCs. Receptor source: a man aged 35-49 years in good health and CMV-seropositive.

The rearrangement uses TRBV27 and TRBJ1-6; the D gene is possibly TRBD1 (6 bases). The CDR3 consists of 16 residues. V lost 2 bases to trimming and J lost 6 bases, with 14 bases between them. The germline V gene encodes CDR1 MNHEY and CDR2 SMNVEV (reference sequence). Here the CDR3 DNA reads TGTGCCAGCAGTTTAGGCCCGGGACAACCTAATTCACCCCTCCACTTT. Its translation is CASSLGPGQPNSPLHF.

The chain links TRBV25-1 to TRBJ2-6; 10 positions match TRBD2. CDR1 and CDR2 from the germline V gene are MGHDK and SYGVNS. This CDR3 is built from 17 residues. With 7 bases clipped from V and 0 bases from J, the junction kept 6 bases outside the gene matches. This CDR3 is CASTGSGRASGANVLTF. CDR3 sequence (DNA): TGTGCCAGCACGGGAAGCGGGAGGGCCTCTGGGGCCAACGTCCTGACTTTC. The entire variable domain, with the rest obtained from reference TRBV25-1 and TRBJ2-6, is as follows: EADIYQTPRYLVIGTGKKITLECSQTMGHDKMYWYQQDPGMELHLIHYSYGVNSTEKGDLSSESTVSRIRTEHFPLTLESARPSHTSQYLCASTGSGRASGANVLTFGAGSRLTVL.

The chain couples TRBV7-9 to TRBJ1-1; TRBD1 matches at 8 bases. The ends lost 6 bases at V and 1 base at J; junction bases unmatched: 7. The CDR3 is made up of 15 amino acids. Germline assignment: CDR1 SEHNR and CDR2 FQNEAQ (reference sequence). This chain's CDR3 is CASRDHRGGNTEAFF. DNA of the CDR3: TGTGCCAGCAGAGATCACAGGGGGGGGAACACTGAAGCTTTCTTT.

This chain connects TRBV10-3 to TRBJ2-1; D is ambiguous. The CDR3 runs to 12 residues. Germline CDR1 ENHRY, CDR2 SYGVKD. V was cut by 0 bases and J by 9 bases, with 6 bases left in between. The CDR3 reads CAISESRSEQFF. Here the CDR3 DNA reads TGTGCCATCAGTGAGTCCCGTAGTGAGCAGTTCTTC.

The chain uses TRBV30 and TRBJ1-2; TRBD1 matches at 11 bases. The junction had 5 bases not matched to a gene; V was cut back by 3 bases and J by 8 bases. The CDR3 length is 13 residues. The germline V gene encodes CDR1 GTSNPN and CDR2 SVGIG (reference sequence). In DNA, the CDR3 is TGTGCCTGGAGGGGACAGGGGGTGGAAGGCTACACCTTC. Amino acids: CAWRGQGVEGYTF.

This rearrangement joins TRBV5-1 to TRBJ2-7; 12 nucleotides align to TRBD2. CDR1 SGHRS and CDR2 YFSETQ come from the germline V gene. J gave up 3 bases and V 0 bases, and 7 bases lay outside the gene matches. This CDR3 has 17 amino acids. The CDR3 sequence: CASSLGAGLAGLYEQYF. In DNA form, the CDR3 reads TGCGCCAGCAGCTTGGGGGCTGGACTAGCGGGACTCTACGAGCAGTACTTC.

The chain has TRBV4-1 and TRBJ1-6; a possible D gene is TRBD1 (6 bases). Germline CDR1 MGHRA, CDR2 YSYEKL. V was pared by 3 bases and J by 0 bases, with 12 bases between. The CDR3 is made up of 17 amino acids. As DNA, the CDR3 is TGCGCCAGCAGCCATACAGGGTTGAGCTCCTATAATTCACCCCTCCACTTT. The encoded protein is CASSHTGLSSYNSPLHF.

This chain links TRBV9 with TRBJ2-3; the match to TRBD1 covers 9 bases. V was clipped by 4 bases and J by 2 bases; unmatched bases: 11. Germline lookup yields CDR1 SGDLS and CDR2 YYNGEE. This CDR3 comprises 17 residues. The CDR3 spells CASSSTGTGIFTDTQYF. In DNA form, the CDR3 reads TGTGCCAGCAGCTCAACCGGGACAGGGATTTTCACAGATACGCAGTATTTT.

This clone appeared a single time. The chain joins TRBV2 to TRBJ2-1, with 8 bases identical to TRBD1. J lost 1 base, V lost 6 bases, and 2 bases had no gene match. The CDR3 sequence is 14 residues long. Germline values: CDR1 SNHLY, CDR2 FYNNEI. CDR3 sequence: CASRGQDSYNEQFF. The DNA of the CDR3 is TGTGCCAGCAGGGGACAGGATTCCTACAATGAGCAGTTCTTC.

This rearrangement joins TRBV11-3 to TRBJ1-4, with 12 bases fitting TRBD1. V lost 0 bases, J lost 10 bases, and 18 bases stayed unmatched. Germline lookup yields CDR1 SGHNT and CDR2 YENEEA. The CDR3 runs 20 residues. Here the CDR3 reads CASSLDFYAGTGGGKGKLFF. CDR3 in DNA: TGTGCCAGCAGCTTAGATTTCTACGCCGGGACAGGGGGCGGGAAGGGAAAACTGTTTTTT. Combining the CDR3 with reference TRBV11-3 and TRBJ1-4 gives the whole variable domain EAGVVQSPRYKIIEKKQPVAFWCNPISGHNTLYWYLQNLGQGPELLIRYENEEAVDDSQLPKDRFSAERLKGVDSTLKIQPAELGDSAVYLCASSLDFYAGTGGGKGKLFFGSGTQLSVL.

This chain's CDR3 is CASIGGPYQPQHF. DNA of the CDR3: TGTGCCAGTATCGGAGGACCCTATCAGCCCCAGCATTTT. This chain connects TRBV19 to TRBJ1-5; D unclear. This CDR3 comprises 13 residues. Germline CDR1 reads LNHDA; CDR2 reads SQIVND (reference sequence). V shed 7 bases and J shed 5 bases, with 12 bases lying between them.

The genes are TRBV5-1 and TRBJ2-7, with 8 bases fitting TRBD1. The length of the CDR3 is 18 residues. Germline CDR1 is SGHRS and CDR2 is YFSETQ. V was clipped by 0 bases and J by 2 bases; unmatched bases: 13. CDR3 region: CASSLDGGQGKVTYEQYF. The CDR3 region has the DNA TGCGCCAGCAGCTTGGATGGAGGACAGGGTAAAGTCACCTACGAGCAGTACTTC.

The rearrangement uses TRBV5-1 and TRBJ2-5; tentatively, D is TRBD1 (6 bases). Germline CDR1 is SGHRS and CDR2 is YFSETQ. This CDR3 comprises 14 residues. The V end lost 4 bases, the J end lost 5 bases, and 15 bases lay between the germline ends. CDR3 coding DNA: TGCGCCAGCAGCCATTTACAGGGAGACGAGACCCAGTACTTC. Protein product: CASSHLQGDETQYF.

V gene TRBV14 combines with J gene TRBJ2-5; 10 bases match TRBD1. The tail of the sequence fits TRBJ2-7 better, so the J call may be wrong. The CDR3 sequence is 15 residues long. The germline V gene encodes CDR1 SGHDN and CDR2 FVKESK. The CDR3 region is CASRRAGQGIHEQYF. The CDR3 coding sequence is TGTGCCAGCAGGCGAGCGGGACAGGGGATTCACGAGCAGTACTTC.

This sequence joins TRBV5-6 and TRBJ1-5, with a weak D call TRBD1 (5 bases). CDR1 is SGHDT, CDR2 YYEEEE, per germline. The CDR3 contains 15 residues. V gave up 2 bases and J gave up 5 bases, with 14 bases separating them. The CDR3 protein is CASSFAGRLDQPQHF. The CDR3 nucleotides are TGTGCCAGCAGCTTTGCGGGGCGCTTGGATCAGCCCCAGCATTTT.

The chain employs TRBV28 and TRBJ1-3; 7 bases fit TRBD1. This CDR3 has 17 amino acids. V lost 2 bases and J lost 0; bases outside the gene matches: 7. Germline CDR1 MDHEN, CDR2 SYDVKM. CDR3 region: CASSLHPGTASGNTIYF. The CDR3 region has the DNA TGTGCCAGCAGTTTACACCCGGGGACAGCCTCTGGAAACACCATATATTTT.

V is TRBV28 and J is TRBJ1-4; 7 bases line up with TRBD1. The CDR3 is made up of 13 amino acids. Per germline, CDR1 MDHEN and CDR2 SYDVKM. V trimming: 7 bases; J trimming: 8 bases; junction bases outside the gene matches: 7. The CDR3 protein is CASNRGVYEKLFF. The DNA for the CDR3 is TGTGCCAGCAACAGGGGCGTATACGAAAAACTGTTTTTT.

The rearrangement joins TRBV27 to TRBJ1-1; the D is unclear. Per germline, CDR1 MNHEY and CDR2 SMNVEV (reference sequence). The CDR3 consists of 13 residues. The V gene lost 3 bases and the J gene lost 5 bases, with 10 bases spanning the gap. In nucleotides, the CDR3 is TGTGCCAGCAGTTTGGGAGGAGAAACTGAAGCTTTCTTT. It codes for CASSLGGETEAFF.

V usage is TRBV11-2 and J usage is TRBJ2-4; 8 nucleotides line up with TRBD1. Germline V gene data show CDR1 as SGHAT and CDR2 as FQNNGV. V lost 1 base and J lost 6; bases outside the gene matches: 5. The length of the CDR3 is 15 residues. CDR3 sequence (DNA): TGTGCCAGCAGCTTAGCTCCGGACAGGGCAAACATTCAGTACTTC. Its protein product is CASSLAPDRANIQYF.

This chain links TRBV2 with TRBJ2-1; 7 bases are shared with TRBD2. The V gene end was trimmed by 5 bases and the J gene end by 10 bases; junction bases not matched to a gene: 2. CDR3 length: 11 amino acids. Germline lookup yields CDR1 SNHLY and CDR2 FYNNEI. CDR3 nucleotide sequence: TGTGCCAGCAGTCAACTAGCGGAGCAGTTCTTC. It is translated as CASSQLAEQFF.

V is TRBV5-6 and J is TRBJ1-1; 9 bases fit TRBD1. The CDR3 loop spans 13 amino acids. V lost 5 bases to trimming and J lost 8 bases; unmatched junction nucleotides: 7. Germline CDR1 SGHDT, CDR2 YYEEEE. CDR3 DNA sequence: TGTGCCAGCAGTACACAGGGGGCCCAAGAAGCTTTCTTT. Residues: CASSTQGAQEAFF.

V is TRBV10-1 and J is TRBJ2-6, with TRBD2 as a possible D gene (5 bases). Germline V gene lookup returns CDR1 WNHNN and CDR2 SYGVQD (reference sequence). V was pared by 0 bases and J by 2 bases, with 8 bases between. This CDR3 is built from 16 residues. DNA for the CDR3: TGCGCCAGCAGTGAGTCCCGGGGAACTGGGGCCAACGTCCTGACTTTC. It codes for CASSESRGTGANVLTF.

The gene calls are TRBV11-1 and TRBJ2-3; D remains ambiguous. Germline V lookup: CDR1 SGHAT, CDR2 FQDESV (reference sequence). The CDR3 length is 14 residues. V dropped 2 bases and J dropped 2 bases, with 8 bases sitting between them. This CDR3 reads CASSLRAHTDTQYF. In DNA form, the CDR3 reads TGTGCCAGCAGCTTACGAGCCCACACAGATACGCAGTATTTT.

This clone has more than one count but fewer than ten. CDR3 DNA: TGTGCCAGCAGTGGCAGGGTTGAGCAGTTCTTC. Its protein product is CASSGRVEQFF. The chain uses TRBV2 and TRBJ2-1, with D possibly being TRBD1 (5 bases). Germline loops: CDR1 SNHLY, CDR2 FYNNEI. V lost 4 bases to trimming and J lost 9 bases, with 7 bases between them. The CDR3 has 11 amino acids.

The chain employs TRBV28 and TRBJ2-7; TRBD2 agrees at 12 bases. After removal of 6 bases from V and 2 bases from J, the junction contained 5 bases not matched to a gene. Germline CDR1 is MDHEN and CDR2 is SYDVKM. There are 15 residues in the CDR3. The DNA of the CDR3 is TGTGCCAGCAGCCCAGGACTAGCGGGAACCTACGAGCAGTACTTC. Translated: CASSPGLAGTYEQYF.

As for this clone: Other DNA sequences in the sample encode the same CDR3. The CDR3 loop reads CASSGGASNQPQHF. CDR3 bases: TGTGCCAGCAGTGGGGGGGCATCCAATCAGCCCCAGCATTTT. J is TRBJ1-5 and V is TRBV13, with D possibly being TRBD1 (6 bases). The V gene lost 6 bases and the J gene lost 3 bases, with 12 bases spanning the gap. CDR1 is PRHDT, CDR2 FYEKMQ, per germline (reference sequence). There are 14 residues in the CDR3.

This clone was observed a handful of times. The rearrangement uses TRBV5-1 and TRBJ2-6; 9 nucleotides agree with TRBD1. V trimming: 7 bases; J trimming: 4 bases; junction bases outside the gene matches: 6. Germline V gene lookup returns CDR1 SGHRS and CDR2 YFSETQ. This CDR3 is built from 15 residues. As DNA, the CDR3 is TGCGCCAGCGGGACAGGGAAATCCGGGGCCAACGTCCTGACTTTC. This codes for CASGTGKSGANVLTF.

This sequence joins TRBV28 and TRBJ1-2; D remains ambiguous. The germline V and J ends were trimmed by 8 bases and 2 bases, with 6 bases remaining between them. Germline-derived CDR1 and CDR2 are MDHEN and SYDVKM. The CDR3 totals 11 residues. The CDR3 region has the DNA TGTGCCAGCGTTCAGAACTATGGCTACACCTTC. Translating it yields CASVQNYGYTF.

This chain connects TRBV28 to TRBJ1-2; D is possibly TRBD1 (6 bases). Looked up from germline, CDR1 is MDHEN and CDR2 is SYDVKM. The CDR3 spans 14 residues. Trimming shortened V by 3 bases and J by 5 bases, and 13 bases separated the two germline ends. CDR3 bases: TGTGCCAGCAGTTTCCTGGACAGAGAGTATGGCTACACCTTC. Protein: CASSFLDREYGYTF.

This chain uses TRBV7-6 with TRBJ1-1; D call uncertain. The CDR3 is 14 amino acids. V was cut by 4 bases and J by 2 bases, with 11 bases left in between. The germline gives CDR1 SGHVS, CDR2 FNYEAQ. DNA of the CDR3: TGTGCCAGCAGCTCCCAGCCGGGAAACACTGAAGCTTTCTTT. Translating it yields CASSSQPGNTEAFF.